The 20 T cell receptor beta chains below all came from one sample that was sequenced in a study of blood T cell repertoires in COVID-19 (dated by TCRdb to the early 2020s). Library preparation used the immunoSEQ multiplex PCR assay. TCRdb retrieved this table from immuneACCESS and kept in-frame rearrangements only. Not all clones are present; in checked studies, unresolved V genes account for under half, and no reason is known for the remainder. The table for this sample lists more than 95,000 clones; about 81% of them were counted only once. The leading ten clones occupy about 4% of the sample. Sequenced: peripheral blood. The receptors were sampled from a woman aged 45-59 years with acute or convalescent COVID-19.

This clone turned up a few times. The chain employs TRBV27 and TRBJ1-6; possible D gene TRBD1, 6 bases. The CDR3 length is 14 residues. Germline V gives CDR1 MNHEY, CDR2 SMNVEV (reference sequence). The V end was cut by 3 bases, the J end by 8 bases, with 11 bases between. Here the CDR3 reads CASSFRDTDSPLHF. CDR3 in DNA: TGTGCCAGCAGTTTTCGGGACACGGATTCACCCCTCCACTTT.

For the CDR3, the DNA is TGCAGCGGGGGACAGCAGAACACTGAAGCTTTCTTT. Translation gives CSGGQQNTEAFF. The rearrangement uses TRBV29-1 and TRBJ1-1; 7 nucleotides line up with TRBD1. V was clipped by 7 bases and J by 1 base; unmatched bases: 3. The CDR3 is 12 amino acids. In germline, CDR1 is SQVTM, CDR2 ANQGSEA.

This clone has only one observation. The chain couples TRBV18 to TRBJ1-1; possibly TRBD1 for D (5 bases). This CDR3 is built from 11 residues. CDR1 KGHSH and CDR2 LQKENI come from the germline V gene. V lost 4 bases and J lost 7, with 7 bases in between. The CDR3 reads CASSHDSEAFF. CDR3 sequence (DNA): TGTGCCAGCTCACACGACAGTGAAGCTTTCTTT.

V is TRBV5-6 and J is TRBJ2-4; 7 bases are a match to TRBD1. This CDR3 spans 19 amino acids. CDR1 SGHDT and CDR2 YYEEEE come from the germline V gene. The J segment lost 1 base and the V segment lost 3 bases, leaving 16 bases of the junction unmatched. In DNA form, the CDR3 reads TGTGCCAGCAGCTCCATCCGAGACAGGGAGACCCTGGCCAAAAACATTCAGTACTTC. Translation: CASSSIRDRETLAKNIQYF.

This chain links TRBV18 with TRBJ2-5; D not certain. Germline CDR1 and CDR2: KGHSH and LQKENI. V dropped 6 bases and J dropped 3 bases, with 11 bases sitting between them. This CDR3 has 13 amino acids. In nucleotides, the CDR3 is TGTGCCAGCTCCGATACTCAAAAAGAGACCCAGTACTTC. It translates to CASSDTQKETQYF.

The chain couples TRBV18 to TRBJ2-1; TRBD2 matches 7 bases. CDR3 size: 15 residues. V lost 4 bases to trimming and J lost 0 bases; unmatched junction nucleotides: 3. CDR1 is KGHSH and CDR2 is LQKENI in the germline V gene. The CDR3 is CASSRAGLSYNEQFF. For the CDR3, the DNA is TGTGCCAGCTCACGAGCGGGGCTCTCCTACAATGAGCAGTTCTTC. The variable domain in full, with the rest retrieved from reference TRBV18 and TRBJ2-1, is NAGVMQNPRHLVRRRGQEARLRCSPMKGHSHVYWYRQLPEEGLKFMVYLQKENIIDESGMPKERFSAEFPKEGPSILRIQQVVRGDSAAYFCASSRAGLSYNEQFFGPGTRLTVL.

The chain combines TRBV29-1 with TRBJ2-1; D is perhaps TRBD1 (6 bases). The CDR3 runs to 15 residues. Germline V gene sequence: CDR1 SQVTM, CDR2 ANQGSEA. V was cut by 4 bases and J by 0 bases, with 13 bases left in between. CDR3 DNA sequence: TGCAGCGTTGGAGGGGGAGAAAACTCCTACAATGAGCAGTTCTTC. This translates into CSVGGGENSYNEQFF.

The chain's CDR3 is CASGGGGAVVHYEQYF. The CDR3 DNA is TGTGCCAGCGGCGGAGGGGGGGCTGTTGTCCACTACGAGCAGTACTTC. The chain uses TRBV2 and TRBJ2-7; TRBD2 might be the D (7 bases). The germline gives CDR1 SNHLY, CDR2 FYNNEI. Trimming removed 8 bases from V and 3 bases from J, with 23 bases in between. The CDR3 runs to 16 residues.

J is TRBJ1-3 and V is TRBV28; no clear D gene. The CDR3 extends over 14 amino acids. V lost 7 bases and J lost 0, with 10 bases in between. Germline lookup yields CDR1 MDHEN and CDR2 SYDVKM. Here the CDR3 reads CASMSYYSGNTIYF. The CDR3 DNA reads as TGTGCCAGCATGAGCTATTACTCTGGAAACACCATATATTTT.

In DNA form, the CDR3 reads TGTGCCTGGAGTGTATTCCGTGGACTATATGCTGAAGCTTTCTTT. This translates into CAWSVFRGLYAEAFF. The genes are TRBV30 and TRBJ1-1, with D hard to call. The CDR3 runs to 15 residues. Trimming stripped 0 bases from V and 6 bases from J, with 17 bases between. Germline CDR1 and CDR2: GTSNPN and SVGIG (reference sequence).

The chain has TRBV18 and TRBJ1-3; TRBD1 matches 8 bases. The junction had 9 bases not matched to a gene; V was cut back by 1 base and J by 1 base. The CDR3 extends over 18 amino acids. Germline lookup yields CDR1 KGHSH and CDR2 LQKENI. CDR3 sequence reads: CASSPLGTGDSSGNTIYF. CDR3 nucleotide sequence: TGTGCCAGCTCACCACTGGGGACAGGAGACTCTTCTGGAAACACCATATATTTT.

The rearrangement uses TRBV10-3 and TRBJ1-2; D is perhaps TRBD1 (5 bases). CDR1 and CDR2 from the germline V gene are ENHRY and SYGVKD. The V and J ends lost 10 bases and 2 bases respectively, with 11 bases between them. The CDR3 is 12 residues long. Here the CDR3 reads CASWGRNYGYTF. The CDR3, as DNA: TGTGCCAGCTGGGGGAGGAACTATGGCTACACCTTC.

The chain carries TRBV11-2 and TRBJ2-7, with 7 bases lining up with TRBD2. The germline V gene encodes CDR1 SGHAT and CDR2 FQNNGV. The CDR3 extends over 16 amino acids. J lost 6 bases, V lost 5 bases, and 16 bases had no gene match. The CDR3 loop reads CASSPWVSGLRLEQYF. The CDR3 DNA follows: TGTGCCAGCAGCCCATGGGTTAGCGGGCTCCGGCTCGAGCAGTACTTC.

The rearrangement links TRBV18 to TRBJ2-1, with 13 bases aligning to TRBD2. The CDR3 consists of 17 residues. Germline CDR1 reads KGHSH; CDR2 reads LQKENI. Unmatched junction bases numbered 6, after V lost 0 bases and J lost 7 bases. The CDR3 here is CASSPPGLAGVQNEQFF. The CDR3 nucleotides read TGTGCCAGCTCACCACCCGGACTAGCGGGAGTCCAGAATGAGCAGTTCTTC.

This clone was counted a few times. This chain uses TRBV19 with TRBJ1-2; TRBD1 matches 8 bases. The J segment lost 6 bases and the V segment lost 6 bases, leaving 6 bases of the junction unmatched. Germline CDR1 LNHDA, CDR2 SQIVND (reference sequence). The CDR3 totals 13 residues. CDR3 amino acids: CASSGQGRHGYTF. The CDR3 region has the DNA TGTGCCAGTAGCGGACAGGGTAGGCATGGCTACACCTTC.

Details on this clone: Since no conserved phenylalanine or tryptophan closes the CDR3, a read error is the likely cause. Because the CDR3's place on the DNA is in doubt, the DNA is left out and the CDR3 is given as listed by TCRdb. The chain carries TRBV21-1 and TRBJ2-3; the DNA was not compared with TRBD1, the D call given in the table. TRBV21-1 represents a pseudogene. The CDR3 has 11 amino acids, counting both end residues. Here the CDR3 reads CASSNGQGAVG.

With regard to this clone: Sequence at one end of the junction differs from germline and may be a read error. This chain joins TRBV7-7 and TRBJ2-1; TRBD2 matches 8 bases. There are 15 residues in the CDR3. Per germline, CDR1 SSHAT and CDR2 FNYEAQ (reference sequence). The CDR3 loop reads CASSPGSGGYNEQFF. The CDR3 bases are TGTGCTAGCAGCCCTGGGAGCGGGGGTTACAATGAGCAGTTCTTC.

The J gene is TRBJ2-3, the V gene TRBV11-2; possible D gene TRBD1, 5 bases. With 0 bases removed from V and 11 bases from J, the gap between germline ends came to 12 bases. The CDR3 runs to 13 residues. The germline CDR1 and CDR2 sequences are SGHAT and FQNNGV. In nucleotides, the CDR3 is TGTGCCAGCAGCTTAGATCCTCAGGGCAGGCAGTATTTT. Amino acid sequence: CASSLDPQGRQYF.

The rearrangement links TRBV2 to TRBJ1-2; 8 nucleotides match TRBD1. Germline trimming cut 5 bases from V and 4 bases from J; bases unmatched to any gene: 6. This CDR3 region has 14 residues. The germline gives CDR1 SNHLY, CDR2 FYNNEI. The CDR3 DNA is TGTGCCAGCAGTACGGACAGGGTTCGCTATGGCTACACCTTC. Translation gives CASSTDRVRYGYTF.

J is TRBJ1-5 and V is TRBV30; D possibly corresponds to TRBD1 (6 bases). Deletions cut 1 base from V and 6 bases from J, with 13 bases between. Germline V CDR1 and CDR2: GTSNPN, SVGIG (reference sequence). The CDR3 contains 14 residues. This CDR3 reads CAWSATGTRQPQHF. The DNA for the CDR3 is TGTGCCTGGAGTGCAACAGGGACCCGTCAGCCCCAGCATTTT.